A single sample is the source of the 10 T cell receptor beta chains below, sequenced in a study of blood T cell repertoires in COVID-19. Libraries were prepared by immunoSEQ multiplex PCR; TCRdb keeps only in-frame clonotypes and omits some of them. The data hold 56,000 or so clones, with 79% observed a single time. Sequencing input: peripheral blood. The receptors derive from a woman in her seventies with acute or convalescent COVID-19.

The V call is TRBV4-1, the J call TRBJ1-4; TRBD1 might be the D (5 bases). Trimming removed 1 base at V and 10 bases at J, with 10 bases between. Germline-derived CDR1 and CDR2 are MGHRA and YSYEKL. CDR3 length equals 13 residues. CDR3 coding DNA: TGCGCCAGCAGCCAAGGGCAGGGTCGAAAACTGTTTTTT. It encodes CASSQGQGRKLFF.

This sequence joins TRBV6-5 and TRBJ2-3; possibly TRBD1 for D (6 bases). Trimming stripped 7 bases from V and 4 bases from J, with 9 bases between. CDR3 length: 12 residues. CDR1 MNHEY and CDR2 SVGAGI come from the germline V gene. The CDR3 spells CASTNRADTQYF. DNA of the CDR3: TGTGCCAGCACTAACAGGGCAGATACGCAGTATTTT.

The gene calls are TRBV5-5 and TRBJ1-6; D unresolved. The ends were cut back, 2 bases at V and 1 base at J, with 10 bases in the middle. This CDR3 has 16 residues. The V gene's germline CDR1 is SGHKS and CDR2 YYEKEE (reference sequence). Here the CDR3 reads CASSLLAVSYNSPLHF. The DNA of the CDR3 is TGTGCCAGCAGCTTACTTGCGGTGTCCTATAATTCACCCCTCCACTTT.

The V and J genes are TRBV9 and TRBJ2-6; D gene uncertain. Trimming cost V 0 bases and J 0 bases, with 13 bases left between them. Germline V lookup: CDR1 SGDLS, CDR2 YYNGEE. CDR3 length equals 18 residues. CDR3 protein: CASSVGVTRYSGANVLTF. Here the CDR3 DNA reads TGTGCCAGCAGCGTAGGTGTGACAAGGTACTCTGGGGCCAACGTCCTGACTTTC.

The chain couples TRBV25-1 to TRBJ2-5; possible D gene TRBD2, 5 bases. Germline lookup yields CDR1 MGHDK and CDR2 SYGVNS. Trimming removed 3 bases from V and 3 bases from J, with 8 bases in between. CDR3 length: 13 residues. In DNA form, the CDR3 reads TGTGCCAGCAGTGACGGACTTAAAGAGACCCAGTACTTC. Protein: CASSDGLKETQYF. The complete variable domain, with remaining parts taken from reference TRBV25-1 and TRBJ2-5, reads EADIYQTPRYLVIGTGKKITLECSQTMGHDKMYWYQQDPGMELHLIHYSYGVNSTEKGDLSSESTVSRIRTEHFPLTLESARPSHTSQYLCASSDGLKETQYFGPGTRLLVL.

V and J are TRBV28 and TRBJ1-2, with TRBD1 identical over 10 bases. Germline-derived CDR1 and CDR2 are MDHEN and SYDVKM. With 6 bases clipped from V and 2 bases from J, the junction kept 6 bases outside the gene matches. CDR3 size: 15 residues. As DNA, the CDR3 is TGTGCCAGCAGGGGGACAGGGGTTGGAAACTATGGCTACACCTTC. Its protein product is CASRGTGVGNYGYTF.

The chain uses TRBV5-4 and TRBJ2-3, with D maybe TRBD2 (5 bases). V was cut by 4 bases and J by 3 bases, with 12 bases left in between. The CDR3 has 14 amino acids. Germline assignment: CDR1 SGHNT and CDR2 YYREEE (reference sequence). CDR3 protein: CASSPPPGTDTQYF. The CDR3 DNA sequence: TGTGCCAGCAGCCCCCCCCCGGGAACAGATACGCAGTATTTT.

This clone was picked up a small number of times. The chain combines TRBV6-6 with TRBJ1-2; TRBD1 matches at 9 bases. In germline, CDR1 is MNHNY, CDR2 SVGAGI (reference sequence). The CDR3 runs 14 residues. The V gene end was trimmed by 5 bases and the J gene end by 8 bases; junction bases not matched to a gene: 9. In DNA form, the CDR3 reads TGTGCCAGCAGTCAGGACAGGGGAGGTAACGGCTACACCTTC. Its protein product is CASSQDRGGNGYTF.

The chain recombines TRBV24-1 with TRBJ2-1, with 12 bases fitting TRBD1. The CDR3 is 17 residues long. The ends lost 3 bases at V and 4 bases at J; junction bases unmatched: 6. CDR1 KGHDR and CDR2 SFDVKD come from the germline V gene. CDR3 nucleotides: TGTGCCACCAGTGATCCGGGACAGGGGGCGCGGTACAATGAGCAGTTCTTC. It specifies CATSDPGQGARYNEQFF.

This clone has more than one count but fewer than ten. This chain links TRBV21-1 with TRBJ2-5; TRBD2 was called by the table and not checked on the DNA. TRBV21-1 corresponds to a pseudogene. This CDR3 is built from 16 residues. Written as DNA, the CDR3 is TGTGCCAGCAGCAAACGCTGCGGGGGGACCTTAGAGACCCAGTACTTC. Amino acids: CASSKRCGGTLETQYF.